This T cell receptor beta chain is from a study of shared clonotypes between healthy human individuals. Whole-study context: A couple of women and a few men aged 18 to 49 made up the donors. Notes on the study in general: Genetic and exposure-history diversity was limited by the few donors. Generation of non-shared clonotypes was less probable than generation of clonotypes shared by all four donors.

Healthy adults negative for HIV, lacking recent acute infections or vaccinations, served as donors. Measured with immunoSEQ multiplex PCR; TCRdb has only the in-frame clones, and not every one. The top ten clones hold roughly 0.56% of a sample with about 1.1 million clones, more than 75% of them seen once. V dropped 2 bases and J dropped 1 base, with 13 bases sitting between them. The CDR3 is 16 amino acids. Germline CDR1 and CDR2: MNHEY and SVGAGI. Details on this clone: Its antigen remains unidentified.

The chain links TRBV6-5 to TRBJ2-3; no clear D gene. The receptor comes from a man younger than 35 in good health. Some clones in this sample may be carry-over from other donors' samples. The sequencing sample was made of memory CD4+ T cells from PBMCs. Subset given: CD45RA-negative fraction. The CDR3 DNA reads TGTGCCAGCAGTTACGGGCCCAAGAGAGGCACAGATACGCAGTATTTT. It is translated as CASSYGPKRGTDTQYF.